This T cell receptor (beta chain) was obtained from a study of cytomegalovirus exposure and HLA in healthy donors. Findings of the study overall: TCR beta sequences reportedly predicted most subjects' HLA-A and HLA-B alleles accurately.

Per germline, CDR1 MGHDK and CDR2 SYGVNS. Trimming pared 6 bases from V and 1 base from J, leaving 9 bases between. The CDR3 length is 13 residues. As concerns this clone: Its antigen is still unknown.

Primers included in the PCR were 60 Vbeta and 13 Jbeta primers. Data came from immunoSEQ multiplex PCR; TCRdb stores just in-frame clones and leaves some out. The sample has 85,000 to 90,000 clones; about nine tenths are singletons. Input material: PBMCs. V gene TRBV25-1 combines with J gene TRBJ2-5; tentative D call: TRBD1 (5 bases). This TCR was recovered from a man aged 18 to 30 in good health and CMV-seronegative. The CDR3 reads CASRLQVQETQYF. CDR3 bases: TGTGCCAGCAGACTACAGGTCCAAGAGACCCAGTACTTC.